This T cell receptor beta chain is drawn from a study of control samples from healthy donors and cancer patients. Assay: immunoSEQ multiplex PCR; the TCRdb copy retains only in-frame clones and omits some. This sample yields around 83,000 clones, of which 93% are seen a single time; roughly 1.2% belongs to the top ten. V shed 2 bases and J 4 bases; nucleotides not matched to a gene: 16. The CDR3 spans 18 residues. Germline CDR1 is LNHDA and CDR2 is SQIVND (reference sequence). Sequencing was carried out using PBMCs. The sequence came from a woman between 40 and 50 years old with lung cancer. The J gene is TRBJ1-1, the V gene TRBV19; 7 bases align to TRBD1. The CDR3 reads CASSIRVDRAVSVTEAFF. The DNA for the CDR3 is TGTGCCAGTAGTATAAGGGTCGACAGGGCGGTTAGCGTCACTGAAGCTTTCTTT.